These T cell receptor beta chains were read from a single sample in a study of T cell responses to AZD1222 COVID-19 vaccine. Profiling relied on immunoSEQ multiplex PCR, and the TCRdb table lists in-frame clones only, not all of them. Found here are 140,000 or so clones, 85% to 95% of them singletons; the top ten hold 9.5% to 15%. The material was peripheral blood, obtained after recovery from COVID-19. The receptors were sampled from an adult who had recovered from COVID-19. Each CDR3 is given with its conserved first and last residue. A D gene is named only where the DNA matches it firmly. Where a row states a size, it is once, few, many or the class of an expanded clone; other rows omit it.

clone_size j_call d_call v_call cdr3_aa cdr3_nt
. TRBJ2-7 TRBD1 TRBV28 CASSKWTGGRAYEQYF TGTGCCAGCAGTAAATGGACAGGGGGTCGGGCCTACGAGCAGTACTTC
. TRBJ1-2 TRBD1 TRBV5-6 CASSLAGGFYGYTF TGTGCCAGCAGCCTGGCAGGGGGCTTCTATGGCTACACCTTC
. TRBJ2-3 TRBD2 TRBV5-1 CASSLDGGTGGPSSTDTQYF TGCGCCAGCAGCTTGGACGGCGGAACGGGAGGGCCTTCTAGCACAGATACGCAGTATTTT
. TRBJ1-6 TRBD1 TRBV2 CASSEGDRGRVAPLHF TGTGCCAGCAGTGAGGGGGACAGGGGGCGCGTGGCACCCCTCCACTTT
. TRBJ2-5 . TRBV11-2 CASSIHGTETQYF TGTGCCAGCAGCATACACGGCACTGAGACCCAGTACTTC
. TRBJ1-4 TRBD1 TRBV2 CASSVRTGYEKLFF TGTGCCAGCAGTGTAAGGACAGGGTATGAAAAACTGTTTTTT
. TRBJ2-7 TRBD2 TRBV6-6 CASSPGTSGSGPYEQYF TGTGCCAGCAGTCCCGGGACTAGCGGGAGTGGCCCCTACGAGCAGTACTTC
once TRBJ1-2 TRBD1 TRBV18 CASSPGQGTDGYTF TGTGCCAGCTCACCGGGACAGGGAACAGATGGCTACACCTTC
. TRBJ1-1 TRBD1 TRBV27 CASTLFIGGGLGEAFF TGTGCCAGCACTTTATTCATAGGGGGCGGGTTGGGTGAAGCTTTCTTT
. TRBJ1-6 . TRBV19 CASKIVGVNSPLHF TGTGCCAGTAAAATTGTCGGGGTAAATTCACCCCTCCACTTT
. TRBJ2-1 . TRBV4-1 CASSLSTYNEQFF TGCGCCAGCAGCCTGAGTACCTACAATGAGCAGTTCTTC
. TRBJ2-1 TRBD2 TRBV28 CASSQGLVSYNEQFF TGTGCCAGCAGCCAGGGACTAGTTAGCTACAATGAGCAGTTCTTC
. TRBJ2-1 . TRBV27 CASSYNEQFF TGTGCCAGCAGCTACAATGAGCAGTTCTTC
. TRBJ1-1 . TRBV11-2 CASSLEDRRFLRTEAFF TGTGCCAGCAGCTTGGAGGACCGGCGCTTTCTTCGGACTGAAGCTTTCTTT
. TRBJ1-2 . TRBV2 CASGGGTDYGYTF TGTGCCAGCGGTGGGGGGACGGACTATGGCTACACCTTC
. TRBJ2-5 TRBD1 TRBV6-5 CASSRTGLETQYF TGTGCCAGCAGTCGGACAGGGCTGGAGACCCAGTACTTC
. TRBJ2-7 . TRBV27 CASWDGWYEQYF TGTGCCAGCTGGGACGGATGGTACGAGCAGTACTTC
. TRBJ2-2 . TRBV28 CASTSLNTGELFF TGTGCCAGCACCTCCCTCAACACCGGGGAGCTGTTTTTT
once TRBJ1-1 . TRBV19 CASQRGLMNTEAFF TGTGCCAGTCAACGGGGACTTATGAACACTGAAGCTTTCTTT
. TRBJ1-1 . TRBV29-1 CSVEEMKNTEAFF TGCAGCGTTGAAGAGATGAAGAACACTGAAGCTTTCTTT
once TRBJ2-3 . TRBV9 CASSVDSATQYF TGTGCCAGCAGCGTAGACAGTGCTACGCAGTATTTT
. TRBJ2-7 . TRBV5-5 CASSFVGGGVRTYEQYF TGTGCCAGCAGCTTCGTGGGAGGCGGGGTTAGAACCTACGAGCAGTACTTC
. TRBJ1-3 . TRBV19 CASSLRERGNTIYF TGTGCCAGTAGCCTCAGGGAGAGAGGAAACACCATATATTTT
once TRBJ1-6 . TRBV6-2/TRBV6-3 CASSFGGSALHF TGTGCCAGCAGCTTCGGTGGTTCAGCCCTCCACTTT
. TRBJ1-4 . TRBV2 CARGARSEKLFF TGTGCCAGAGGGGCTAGATCGGAAAAACTGTTTTTT
. TRBJ2-4 . TRBV11-2 CASSRLSRYRVGNIQYF TGTGCCAGCAGCCGACTCTCCCGATACAGGGTTGGGAACATTCAGTACTTC
once TRBJ2-1 . TRBV5-1 CASSLEGSSYNEQFF TGCGCCAGCAGCTTGGAAGGGAGCTCCTACAATGAGCAGTTCTTC
once TRBJ1-1 . TRBV25-1 CANPNTEAFF TGTGCCAACCCGAACACTGAAGCTTTCTTT
. TRBJ2-3 TRBD2 TRBV15 CATSRPLKRETEDTQYF TGTGCCACCAGCAGACCCCTTAAGCGGGAGACCGAAGATACGCAGTATTTT
. TRBJ2-2 . TRBV18 CASSGIWRRGTGELFF TGTGCCAGCTCAGGTATCTGGAGGCGAGGCACCGGGGAGCTGTTTTTT
. TRBJ2-3 TRBD1 TRBV7-9 CASSNSDRGQYF TGTGCCAGCAGCAATTCGGACAGGGGGCAGTATTTT
. TRBJ1-1 . TRBV5-4 CASSLGHTPDGAFF TGTGCCAGCAGCTTGGGTCATACCCCTGACGGAGCTTTCTTT
. TRBJ2-7 TRBD2 TRBV27 CASSFNGGGYEQYF TGTGCCAGCAGTTTTAATGGGGGGGGCTACGAGCAGTACTTC
. TRBJ2-7 TRBD2 TRBV24-1 CATSDPLAGGAHEQYF TGTGCCACCAGTGACCCCCTAGCGGGAGGGGCCCACGAGCAGTACTTC
. TRBJ1-1 . TRBV7-9 CASSLDWEGGEAFF TGTGCCAGCAGCTTAGACTGGGAGGGAGGTGAAGCTTTCTTT
. TRBJ2-4 TRBD1 TRBV30 CAWAQGRAAKNIQYF TGTGCCTGGGCACAGGGGAGAGCAGCCAAAAACATTCAGTACTTC
. TRBJ1-2 TRBD1 TRBV5-5 CASSLGGTGRYGYTF TGTGCCAGCAGCTTGGGGGGGACAGGGAGATATGGCTACACCTTC
once TRBJ1-4 TRBD1 TRBV7-2 CASSLWAGGEKLFF TGTGCCAGCAGCTTATGGGCAGGGGGAGAAAAACTGTTTTTT
. TRBJ2-3 TRBD2 TRBV24-1 CATSDSSGRALDTQYF TGTGCCACCAGTGATTCTAGCGGGAGGGCCTTAGATACGCAGTATTTT
once TRBJ2-7 TRBD1 TRBV7-9 CASSPTGQGTYEQYF TGTGCCAGCAGCCCAACTGGACAGGGTACCTACGAGCAGTACTTC
. TRBJ1-6 TRBD1 TRBV7-9 CASSLGDRGSSPLHF TGTGCCAGCAGCTTAGGGGACAGGGGTAGTTCACCCCTCCACTTT
. TRBJ1-4 TRBD1 TRBV2 CASRQGATNEKLFF TGTGCCAGCAGGCAGGGGGCAACTAATGAAAAACTGTTTTTT
. TRBJ2-1 . TRBV9 CASNGAAAVDEQFF TGTGCCAGCAACGGGGCCGCGGCCGTGGATGAGCAGTTCTTC
. TRBJ1-6 . TRBV7-8 CASSLIGSSYNSPLHF TGTGCCAGCAGCTTAATAGGGAGCTCCTATAATTCACCCCTCCACTTT
. TRBJ2-7 . TRBV14 CASSQTTYEQYF TGCGCCAGCAGCCAGACCACCTACGAGCAGTACTTC
. TRBJ1-5 . TRBV27 CASSFWPNYDNQPQHF TGTGCCAGCAGTTTTTGGCCCAATTATGATAATCAGCCCCAGCATTTT
. TRBJ2-1 TRBD2 TRBV10-3 CAISIYAGGEDNEQFF TGTGCCATCAGTATCTATGCGGGAGGTGAGGACAATGAGCAGTTCTTC
. TRBJ2-1 . TRBV9 CASSVEGTPSYNEQFF TGTGCCAGCAGCGTAGAAGGGACTCCCTCCTACAATGAGCAGTTCTTC
. TRBJ2-1 . TRBV3-1/TRBV3-2 CASSQEINEQFF TGTGCCAGCAGCCAAGAAATCAATGAGCAGTTCTTC
. TRBJ1-2 . TRBV20-1 CSVPPGHGYTF TGCAGTGTCCCCCCCGGGCACGGCTACACCTTC
. TRBJ1-2 . TRBV28 CASSLPVPPGYTF TGTGCCAGCAGTTTACCGGTTCCCCCAGGCTACACCTTC
. TRBJ1-5 . TRBV6-1 CASSERSAPNQPQHF TGTGCCAGCAGTGAACGGTCAGCCCCAAATCAGCCCCAGCATTTT
. TRBJ2-1 . TRBV2 CASSERASRADRLEFF TGTGCCAGCAGTGAGAGGGCCTCTAGGGCCGATAGACTTGAGTTCTTC
. TRBJ2-3 TRBD2 TRBV6-5 CASSGGRSTDTQYF TGTGCCAGCAGCGGCGGGAGAAGCACAGATACGCAGTATTTT